The entry below describes one T cell receptor beta chain. Antigen specificity is unknown. This entry is derived from a study of T cell responses to AZD1222 COVID-19 vaccine. Study-wide results and limits: Repertoire samples came only from after the peak T cell response.

The CDR3 has 14 residues. Trimming took 6 bases from V and 2 from J, leaving 13 bases between them. Germline lookup yields CDR1 SGDLS and CDR2 YYNGEE. Only in-frame clones appear in the TCRdb table, and some are missing; sequencing was by immunoSEQ multiplex PCR. The table includes about 100,000 clones, 87% detected once. This specimen consisted of peripheral blood, obtained on day 0 of AZD1222 vaccination. The chain recombines TRBV9 with TRBJ2-3, with D perhaps matching TRBD2 (5 bases). The clonotype comes from an adult in good health. CDR3 nucleotides: TGTGCCAGCAATGGCGGGCGGCTCACAGATACGCAGTATTTT. It yields the protein CASNGGRLTDTQYF.